This T cell receptor beta chain was captured by sequencing in a study of cytomegalovirus exposure and HLA in healthy donors. Study at large: A data release that came early held roughly 85 million unique TCRs from HLA-typed donors.

The PCR made use of 60 Vbeta and 13 Jbeta primers. Produced via immunoSEQ multiplex PCR; TCRdb's table is partial and in-frame only. The table records tens of thousands of clones, around 77% of them present only once. A remark on this clone: The antigen is undetermined.

Trimming shortened V by 7 bases and J by 7 bases, and 13 bases separated the two germline ends. Germline-derived CDR1 and CDR2 are SQVTM and ANQGSEA. The CDR3 loop spans 12 amino acids. Study findings and constraints: Apparent HLA restriction characterized most CMV-associated TCR beta chains in a later analysis.

This chain joins TRBV29-1 and TRBJ2-2, with D perhaps matching TRBD1 (5 bases). The receptor comes from a man aged 45-65 years in good health and CMV-seronegative. Sample: PBMCs. The CDR3 sequence: CSAEGDVGELFF. The CDR3 DNA reads as TGCAGCGCCGAAGGGGATGTCGGGGAGCTGTTTTTT.